This T cell receptor (beta chain) was captured in a study of cytomegalovirus exposure and HLA in healthy donors. Germline CDR1 and CDR2: SGHRS and YFSETQ. The ends were cut back, 0 bases at V and 0 bases at J, with 7 bases in the middle. CDR3 size: 15 residues. PCR involved 60 Vbeta and 13 Jbeta primers. The protocol was immunoSEQ multiplex PCR, while the TCRdb copy is restricted to in-frame clones and leaves out a portion. The profile shows roughly 70,000 clones, roughly 70% of them singletons. This clone was detected once. The rearrangement links TRBV5-1 to TRBJ1-3, with D unresolved. This sequence was found in a male donor in good health and CMV-seropositive. The source material was PBMCs. CDR3: CASSLGPNSGNTIYF. In DNA form, the CDR3 reads TGCGCCAGCAGCTTGGGGCCGAACTCTGGAAACACCATATATTTT.